These 28 T cell receptor beta chains came from one sample sequenced in a study of shared clonotypes between healthy human individuals. The method was immunoSEQ multiplex PCR; TCRdb's version includes in-frame clones alone and lacks a portion of them. This sample has some 500,000 clones, with about 96% found just once. The specimen was naive CD4+ T cells sorted from blood. Subset here: CD45RA+ positively selected. All receptors derive from a woman aged 25 to 45 in good health.

The rearrangement uses TRBV7-7 and TRBJ1-5; no reliable D call. V lost 5 bases and J 2 bases, leaving 16 bases between the germline ends. From germline, CDR1 is SSHAT and CDR2 FNYEAQ (reference sequence). The CDR3 sequence is 16 residues long. CDR3 DNA: TGTGCCAGCAGCAACGGACCTCCTCGGGGCAATCAGCCCCAGCATTTT. Translating it yields CASSNGPPRGNQPQHF.

The chain is built from TRBV6-1 and TRBJ2-1; 8 nucleotides agree with TRBD1. V shed 5 bases, J shed 6 bases, and the junction held 9 bases outside the gene matches. Germline V gene data show CDR1 as MNHNS and CDR2 as SASEGT. This CDR3 has 15 amino acids. CDR3 amino acids: CASSLQGVTVNEQFF. CDR3 DNA sequence: TGTGCCAGCAGTTTACAGGGGGTGACCGTCAATGAGCAGTTCTTC.

The chain links TRBV4-1 to TRBJ2-3; D gene unclear. The germline V gene has CDR1 MGHRA and CDR2 YSYEKL. The V end was cut by 6 bases, the J end by 1 base, with 14 bases between. The CDR3 length is 15 residues. The chain's CDR3 is CASRNLPSGTDTQYF. CDR3 nucleotides: TGCGCCAGCAGGAACCTCCCATCTGGCACAGATACGCAGTATTTT.

V gene TRBV4-1 combines with J gene TRBJ1-1; no reliable D call. The V gene's germline CDR1 is MGHRA and CDR2 YSYEKL. The CDR3 is 14 residues long. The V end was cut by 0 bases, the J end by 5 bases, with 10 bases between. The CDR3 nucleotides are TGCGCCAGCAGCCAAGATCCCGGGGTAACTGAAGCTTTCTTT. This encodes CASSQDPGVTEAFF.

The CDR3 loop reads CASSQEPMAEAFF. In nucleotides, the CDR3 is TGTGCCAGCAGCCAAGAGCCGATGGCTGAAGCTTTCTTT. V is TRBV4-2 and J is TRBJ1-1; no firm D call. This CDR3 is 13 amino acids long. The V end lost 0 bases, the J end lost 6 bases, and 8 bases lay between the germline ends. The V gene's germline CDR1 is LGHNA and CDR2 YNFKEQ.

The chain carries TRBV10-3 and TRBJ2-7; TRBD1 aligns across 7 bases. This CDR3 has 14 residues. The germline CDR1 and CDR2 sequences are ENHRY and SYGVKD. V was clipped by 3 bases and J by 4 bases; unmatched bases: 6. The CDR3 sequence: CAISDRQGSYEQYF. The DNA of the CDR3 is TGTGCCATCAGTGATCGACAGGGAAGTTACGAGCAGTACTTC.

The CDR3 reads CASSEYGPWGLSTDTQYF. Here the CDR3 DNA reads TGTGCCAGCAGTGAATATGGGCCATGGGGACTAAGCACAGATACGCAGTATTTT. The genes are TRBV6-1 and TRBJ2-3; 7 nucleotides match TRBD2. Germline V lookup: CDR1 MNHNS, CDR2 SASEGT. CDR3 size: 18 residues. V gave up 2 bases and J gave up 0 bases; unmatched junction bases: 11.

The chain carries TRBV6-5 and TRBJ2-2, with D possibly being TRBD1 (5 bases). V was pared by 6 bases and J by 3 bases, with 5 bases between. The CDR3 covers 12 residues. Germline V gives CDR1 MNHEY, CDR2 SVGAGI. CDR3 in amino acids: CASSRDTGELFF. As DNA, the CDR3 is TGTGCCAGCAGCAGGGACACCGGGGAGCTGTTTTTT.

The V call is TRBV11-2, the J call TRBJ2-7; 11 bases map to TRBD2. The trim removed 3 bases at V and 5 bases at J, leaving 3 bases unmatched. CDR1 and CDR2 from the germline V gene are SGHAT and FQNNGV. CDR3 length: 14 amino acids. The CDR3 loop reads CASSFTSGSHEQYF. CDR3 in DNA: TGTGCCAGCAGCTTCACTAGCGGGAGCCACGAGCAGTACTTC.

The gene calls are TRBV7-6 and TRBJ2-3, with TRBD1 matching over 8 bases. CDR3 length equals 18 residues. The V gene's germline CDR1 is SGHVS and CDR2 FNYEAQ. Trimming took 3 bases from V and 3 from J; bases not matched to a gene: 14. Written as DNA, the CDR3 is TGTGCCAGCAGCTTGGGCTACGGGGCAGGGGGCTATACAGATACGCAGTATTTT. As protein: CASSLGYGAGGYTDTQYF.

The chain has TRBV5-4 and TRBJ2-5; 8 bases align to TRBD1. TRBJ2-7 explains the end of the DNA better; the J call may be wrong. Germline V gene data show CDR1 as SGHNT and CDR2 as YYREEE (reference sequence). There are 16 residues in the CDR3. CDR3 protein: CASSLGGQAGLYEQYF. The CDR3 DNA reads TGTGCCAGCAGCTTGGGGGGACAGGCAGGACTCTACGAGCAGTACTTC.

This rearrangement joins TRBV7-3 to TRBJ2-1; maybe TRBD2 (5 bases). Germline CDR1 and CDR2: SGHTA and FQGTGA. This CDR3 has 14 residues. Trimming shortened V by 4 bases and J by 9 bases, and 16 bases separated the two germline ends. The CDR3 coding sequence is TGTGCCAGCAGCTCCACCCCCGGGGTAAGTGAGCAGTTCTTC. Protein: CASSSTPGVSEQFF.

V is TRBV6-1 and J is TRBJ1-2; 8 bases match TRBD1. The CDR3 is made up of 15 amino acids. The V gene end was trimmed by 6 bases and the J gene end by 8 bases; junction bases not matched to a gene: 14. The germline V gene has CDR1 MNHNS and CDR2 SASEGT. In DNA, the CDR3 is TGTGCCAGCAGAAGGGACAGGCGAGGCGTTGGCGGCTACACCTTC. Amino acid sequence: CASRRDRRGVGGYTF.

The genes are TRBV27 and TRBJ2-2; possibly TRBD2 for D (6 bases). Per the germline V gene, CDR1 is MNHEY and CDR2 is SMNVEV (reference sequence). V lost 5 bases and J lost 6, with 22 bases in between. The CDR3 loop spans 17 amino acids. The CDR3 spells CASSTPLRGSPAGELFF. The CDR3 DNA is TGTGCCAGCAGTACCCCCCTACGGGGGTCGCCCGCCGGGGAGCTGTTTTTT.

The table lists this clone with a count of one. The chain is built from TRBV27 and TRBJ2-7, with 8 bases aligning to TRBD2. Germline loops: CDR1 MNHEY, CDR2 SMNVEV (reference sequence). V shed 4 bases, J shed 13 bases, and the junction held 18 bases outside the gene matches. The CDR3 runs 15 residues. Written as DNA, the CDR3 is TGTGCCAGCAGTTCAATGGCGACCGGGACTAGAAATTTTTACTTC. Translated: CASSSMATGTRNFYF.

The chain carries TRBV28 and TRBJ2-7, with a possible D match to TRBD2 (5 bases). The CDR3 spans 17 residues. V lost 7 bases and J 0 bases, leaving 22 bases between the germline ends. Looked up from germline, CDR1 is MDHEN and CDR2 is SYDVKM. CDR3: CASIGIRGLGRSYEQYF. DNA for the CDR3: TGTGCCAGCATCGGGATAAGAGGACTCGGTCGCTCCTACGAGCAGTACTTC.

This clone appeared a single time. The chain carries TRBV2 and TRBJ2-1; D remains ambiguous. The V end lost 6 bases, the J end lost 4 bases, and 13 bases lay between the germline ends. This CDR3 region has 14 residues. Germline V gene lookup returns CDR1 SNHLY and CDR2 FYNNEI. The CDR3 reads CASRGDSLYNEQFF. The CDR3 nucleotides are TGTGCCAGCAGAGGCGATTCCCTATACAATGAGCAGTTCTTC.

The chain recombines TRBV6-5 with TRBJ2-7; 10 bases are shared with TRBD2. V dropped 5 bases and J dropped 5; count of bases not matched to a gene: 6. The V gene's germline CDR1 is MNHEY and CDR2 SVGAGI. CDR3 length: 14 amino acids. CDR3 sequence (DNA): TGTGCCAGCAGTCGGCTAGCGGGAGACGACGAGCAGTACTTC. Encoded protein: CASSRLAGDDEQYF.

This sequence joins TRBV5-1 and TRBJ2-1; D ambiguous. V was shortened by 7 bases and J by 2 bases, with 13 bases between the two germline ends. The CDR3 is made up of 14 amino acids. Per germline, CDR1 SGHRS and CDR2 YFSETQ. The CDR3 protein is CASGVTIAYNEQFF. Written as DNA, the CDR3 is TGCGCCAGCGGGGTCACGATAGCCTACAATGAGCAGTTCTTC.

V is TRBV27 and J is TRBJ2-3; TRBD2 matches at 10 bases. Looked up from germline, CDR1 is MNHEY and CDR2 is SMNVEV (reference sequence). The J segment lost 4 bases and the V segment lost 5 bases, leaving 6 bases of the junction unmatched. This CDR3 comprises 15 residues. CDR3: CASSLTSGTADTQYF. CDR3 nucleotides: TGTGCCAGCAGTCTCACTAGCGGGACAGCAGATACGCAGTATTTT.

The rearrangement links TRBV28 to TRBJ2-5; 12 bases map to TRBD2. The J segment lost 8 bases and the V segment lost 5 bases, leaving 12 bases of the junction unmatched. Germline values: CDR1 MDHEN, CDR2 SYDVKM. The CDR3 consists of 16 residues. CDR3 sequence reads: CASSTGLAGLQSTQYF. The DNA for the CDR3 is TGTGCCAGCAGTACCGGACTAGCGGGACTACAGTCAACCCAGTACTTC.

The V call is TRBV28, the J call TRBJ1-2, with unresolved D. The CDR3 is made up of 14 amino acids. Germline CDR1 reads MDHEN; CDR2 reads SYDVKM. Trimming took 5 bases from V and 2 from J, leaving 12 bases between them. CDR3: CASSGPDRNYGYTF. The CDR3 nucleotides are TGTGCCAGCAGTGGACCTGACCGCAACTATGGCTACACCTTC.

The V gene is TRBV10-3, the J gene TRBJ1-4; no clear D gene. Trimming left V 4 bases short and J 3 bases short, with 12 bases between. In germline, CDR1 is ENHRY, CDR2 SYGVKD. This CDR3 is 15 amino acids long. CDR3 nucleotides: TGTGCCATCAGTGTCCTAAACGGAGCTAATGAAAAACTGTTTTTT. Translated: CAISVLNGANEKLFF.

The chain couples TRBV7-8 to TRBJ2-3; D is undetermined. V dropped 1 base and J dropped 0 bases, with 11 bases sitting between them. Germline CDR1 reads SGHVS; CDR2 reads FQNEAQ. The CDR3 loop spans 16 amino acids. The CDR3 sequence: CASSLDWRRSTDTQYF. The CDR3 nucleotides read TGTGCCAGCAGCTTAGACTGGCGGAGAAGCACAGATACGCAGTATTTT. The whole variable domain, filled in from reference TRBV7-8 and TRBJ2-3, reads GAGVSQSPRYKVAKRGQDVALRCDPISGHVSLFWYQQALGQGPEFLTYFQNEAQLDKSGLPSDRFFAERPEGSVSTLKIQRTQQEDSAVYLCASSLDWRRSTDTQYFGPGTRLTVL.

The chain is built from TRBV28 and TRBJ2-5, with D tentatively TRBD2 (5 bases). The ends were cut back, 5 bases at V and 2 bases at J, with 9 bases in the middle. The CDR3 has 13 residues. Germline loops: CDR1 MDHEN, CDR2 SYDVKM. CDR3 protein: CASSPGWQETQYF. The DNA of the CDR3 is TGTGCCAGCAGTCCGGGGTGGCAAGAGACCCAGTACTTC. Looking up the rest from reference TRBV28 and TRBJ2-5 gives the full variable domain: DVKVTQSSRYLVKRTGEKVFLECVQDMDHENMFWYRQDPGLGLRLIYFSYDVKMKEKGDIPEGYSVSREKKERFSLILESASTNQTSMYLCASSPGWQETQYFGPGTRLLVL.

The chain recombines TRBV7-9 with TRBJ1-1; TRBD1 might be the D (6 bases). V was trimmed by 5 bases and J by 10 bases, leaving 20 bases between them. The CDR3 length is 14 residues. CDR1 and CDR2 from the germline V gene are SEHNR and FQNEAQ (reference sequence). Here the CDR3 reads CASSPTRTEVLAFF. The CDR3 nucleotides are TGTGCCAGCAGCCCCACCCGGACAGAAGTGCTAGCTTTCTTT.

This chain uses TRBV7-9 with TRBJ2-1; TRBD2 matches at 12 bases. Germline CDR1 SEHNR, CDR2 FQNEAQ (reference sequence). This CDR3 is built from 13 residues. V lost 7 bases, J lost 10 bases, and 5 bases stayed unmatched. CDR3 region: CASTLAGGGEQFF. CDR3 DNA: TGTGCCAGCACACTAGCGGGAGGAGGGGAGCAGTTCTTC.

The genes are TRBV18 and TRBJ1-1, with a weak D call TRBD1 (6 bases). V lost 4 bases, J lost 2 bases, and 14 bases lay in between. The CDR3 is made up of 15 amino acids. Germline lookup yields CDR1 KGHSH and CDR2 LQKENI. CDR3 sequence reads: CASSLNGQLNTEAFF. The CDR3 coding sequence is TGTGCCAGCTCACTCAACGGACAGCTTAACACTGAAGCTTTCTTT. Full variable domain (outside the CDR3, taken from reference TRBV18 and TRBJ1-1): NAGVMQNPRHLVRRRGQEARLRCSPMKGHSHVYWYRQLPEEGLKFMVYLQKENIIDESGMPKERFSAEFPKEGPSILRIQQVVRGDSAAYFCASSLNGQLNTEAFFGQGTRLTVV.